These 6 T cell receptor beta chains originate from one sample sequenced in a study of patients and donors after allogeneic stem cell transplantation. MiXCR, run by TCRdb on the RT-PCR reads, gives a single entry per CDR3 protein. Altogether about a million distinct CDR3 sequences are present, about a sixth being singletons, with the ten largest covering around 6%. Sequenced input: blood, either unsorted or a sorted T cell fraction (not recorded which). The source is a human donor who was either an allogeneic HSCT recipient or a stem cell or donor lymphocyte infusion donor (not recorded which). It is not recorded whose cells these are; they may come from a transplant donor.

This clonotype was detected ten times or more. The chain couples TRBV13 to TRBJ2-7; D may be TRBD1 (5 bases). This CDR3 contains 15 residues. V was cut by 3 bases and J by 3 bases, with 15 bases left in between. Per the germline V gene, CDR1 is PRHDT and CDR2 is FYEKMQ (reference sequence). The CDR3 here is CASSLVTEKNYEQYF. CDR3 DNA sequence: TGTGCCAGCAGCTTGGTGACAGAGAAAAACTACGAGCAGTACTTC.

The chain links TRBV6-1 to TRBJ2-3; either TRBD1 or TRBD2 may fit D (5 bases each). The CDR3 is 14 amino acids. Trimming left V 5 bases short and J 2 bases short, with 11 bases between. CDR1 MNHNS and CDR2 SASEGT come from the germline V gene. CDR3 in amino acids: CASSRDGLTDTQYF. The DNA for the CDR3 is TGTGCCAGCAGTCGGGACGGACTCACAGATACGCAGTATTTT.

V is TRBV6-1 and J is TRBJ2-5; possibly TRBD2 for D (6 bases). The CDR3 extends over 14 amino acids. Trimming cost V 5 bases and J 3 bases, with 13 bases left between them. The V gene's germline CDR1 is MNHNS and CDR2 SASEGT. This CDR3 reads CASSPAGGEETQYF. The DNA of the CDR3 is TGTGCCAGCAGTCCCGCCGGGGGAGAAGAGACCCAGTACTTC.

The V call is TRBV20-1, the J call TRBJ2-6; the D gene is possibly TRBD2 (5 bases). The V gene lost 3 bases and the J gene lost 0 bases, with 15 bases spanning the gap. The length of the CDR3 is 17 residues. Germline CDR1 is DFQATT and CDR2 is SNEGSKA (reference sequence). Here the CDR3 DNA reads TGCAGTGCTAGCGGCGGGTTACAACTCTCTGGGGCCAACGTCCTGACTTTC. Its protein product is CSASGGLQLSGANVLTF.

V and J are TRBV27 and TRBJ2-4; no definite D call. The CDR3 covers 13 residues. Germline CDR1 and CDR2: MNHEY and SMNVEV (reference sequence). Trimming pared 5 bases from V and 7 bases from J, leaving 12 bases between. CDR3: CASSARRTNIQYF. CDR3 DNA: TGTGCCAGCAGTGCCCGACGCACGAACATTCAGTACTTC.

This clonotype has a handful of counts. The rearrangement links TRBV4-2 to TRBJ2-7, with D tentatively TRBD2 (6 bases). Germline lookup yields CDR1 LGHNA and CDR2 YNFKEQ. The length of the CDR3 is 16 residues. Deletions cut 1 base from V and 5 bases from J, with 18 bases between. The CDR3 region has the DNA TGTGCCAGCAGCCAAGGACACGGCGGGGAATGGCACGAGCAGTACTTC. This sequence encodes CASSQGHGGEWHEQYF.